The rows below give T cell receptor beta chains drawn from one sample of a study of PD-L1 blockade in urothelial cancer. TCRdb keeps only in-frame clones here, not all; method: immunoSEQ multiplex PCR. The sample holds about 81,000 clones, 80% to 90% seen once. Material: PBMCs, obtained around atezolizumab (anti-PD-L1) treatment. The receptors were gathered from a woman of 80 years or more with urothelial cancer. Each CDR3 is given with its conserved first and last residue. A D gene is named only where the DNA matches it firmly. Clone size is given for some rows only: seen once, a few or many times, or a class if the clone is expanded.

j_call v_call clone_size d_call cdr3_nt cdr3_aa
TRBJ2-4 TRBV28 once . TGTGCCAGCAGTTTGGGAGAGAACATTCAGTACTTC CASSLGENIQYF
TRBJ2-1 TRBV5-1 once TRBD2 TGCGCCAGCAGTCCCGGGACTAGGCCCAGCAATGAGCAGTTCTTC CASSPGTRPSNEQFF
TRBJ1-3 TRBV25-1 . . TGTGCCAGCAGTGAATTGCGGGGTCTCTCTGGAAACACCATATATTTT CASSELRGLSGNTIYF
TRBJ2-3 TRBV18 few TRBD1 TGTGCCAGCTCACAATTTACCGGGACAGGCGTAACAGATACGCAGTATTTT CASSQFTGTGVTDTQYF
TRBJ2-2 TRBV10-3 . TRBD1 TGTGCCATCAGTGAGTCGAGAAGGGGGCGGAACACCGGGGAGCTGTTTTTT CAISESRRGRNTGELFF
TRBJ2-7 TRBV30 . TRBD2 TGTGCCCGAGGGGGGACTAGCGGGAGAAGCCCCTACGAGCAGTACTTC CARGGTSGRSPYEQYF
TRBJ2-5 TRBV2 once TRBD1 TGTGCCAGCAGTAGGGACAGGGCGGCTGGGGAGACCCAGTACTTC CASSRDRAAGETQYF
TRBJ2-7 TRBV18 . TRBD2 TGTGCCAGCTCACCCGGACTAGCGGGGTACGAGCAGTACTTC CASSPGLAGYEQYF
TRBJ1-5 TRBV13 few . TGTGCCAGCAGCTTTGCCAGGGACAATCAGCCCCAGCATTTT CASSFARDNQPQHF
TRBJ1-1 TRBV27 . . TGTGCCAGCAGTCCCTTAAGTTCGGCTGAAGCTTTCTTT CASSPLSSAEAFF
TRBJ1-2 TRBV28 . TRBD1 TGTGCCAGCAGGACACAGGGGCCACCGATCGCGTATGGCTACACCTTC CASRTQGPPIAYGYTF
TRBJ2-7 TRBV6-5 . TRBD2 TGTGCCAGCAGGCCAGCGGGAGATGTGTACGAGCAGTACTTC CASRPAGDVYEQYF
TRBJ2-7 TRBV28 . . TGTGCCAGCAGTCCTTACGGACTGCAGTACTTC CASSPYGLQYF
TRBJ1-2 TRBV10-3 . . TGTGCCATCAGGGACAGAACCTATGGCTACACCTTC CAIRDRTYGYTF
TRBJ1-5 TRBV23-1 . . TGCGCCAGCAGTCAATCCCAAGTTAGAGGTCAGCCCCAGCATTTT CASSQSQVRGQPQHF